A selection of T cell receptor beta chains follows, all from one sample in a study of T-cell memory formation after mild COVID-19. TCRdb called the 5' RACE reads again in MiXCR, with one record for every CDR3 protein. Of hundreds of thousands of distinct CDR3 sequences in the sample, around 15% were seen once. The specimen was PBMCs or a T cell subset sorted from them (not recorded which). The origin of the receptors is a man between 18 and 29 years old who had mild COVID-19 (a few samples of this study predate the infection). Cell type and time point are not known. Both conserved end residues are part of each CDR3.

v_call cdr3_aa
TRBV5-1 CASSYARDSKNNEQFF
TRBV4-1 CASSQVVNENIQYF
TRBV20-1 CSARAATGASYNEQFF
TRBV13 CASSTGLSGNTIYF
TRBV20-1 CSARELAGSYEQYF
TRBV10-3 CATSREMGTDGYTF
TRBV5-1 CASSAGTEYNEQFF
TRBV7-2 CASRGGWGPYGYTF
TRBV5-5 CASSPPKVASGNEQFF
TRBV6-5 CASRPTGVGTQYF
TRBV28 CASLPARRRQETQYF
TRBV5-1 CASSRLQGPGTGELFF
TRBV18 CASSPSDSRGAFF
TRBV12-3/TRBV12-4 CASTSGTTYNEQFF
TRBV20-1 CSATPGDQPQHF
TRBV16 CASSPRSAASYEQYF
TRBV7-6 CASSLEALSLGETQYF
TRBV20-1 CSARIPGQGAHYNSPLHF
TRBV11-3 CASSSGQGSTDTQYF
TRBV10-3 CAIPRMDGELFF
TRBV4-1 CASSQDRQGHDGYTF
TRBV9 CASSVDGSGGSPLHF
TRBV5-4 CASSFLAGWHNEQFF
TRBV4-3 CASSQDPGRTSYNEQFF
TRBV7-6 CASSLGQGANEQFF